This T cell receptor beta chain was obtained from a study of blood T cells in healthy people across ages. The sample providers were healthy Caucasian people from Russia, aged about 6 to 90. The CDR3 contains 12 residues. V lost 7 bases and J 7 bases, leaving 13 bases between the germline ends. Per the germline V gene, CDR1 is MDHEN and CDR2 is SYDVKM. Together with a sample-barcoded 5' primer, a J-beta primer mix was included in a second PCR lasting about 6 to 12 cycles. TCRdb fed the 5' RACE reads into MiXCR, producing one record per CDR3 protein. The sample contains around 1,500,000 distinct CDR3 sequences, 25% to 30% of which appear only once.

Material: blood. The clonotype originates from a woman under 40 in good health. The rearrangement joins TRBV28 to TRBJ1-2; possible D gene TRBD1, 6 bases. The CDR3 loop reads CASTPRGLGYTF. The DNA of the CDR3 is TGTGCCAGCACCCCGCGGGGGCTTGGCTACACCTTC.